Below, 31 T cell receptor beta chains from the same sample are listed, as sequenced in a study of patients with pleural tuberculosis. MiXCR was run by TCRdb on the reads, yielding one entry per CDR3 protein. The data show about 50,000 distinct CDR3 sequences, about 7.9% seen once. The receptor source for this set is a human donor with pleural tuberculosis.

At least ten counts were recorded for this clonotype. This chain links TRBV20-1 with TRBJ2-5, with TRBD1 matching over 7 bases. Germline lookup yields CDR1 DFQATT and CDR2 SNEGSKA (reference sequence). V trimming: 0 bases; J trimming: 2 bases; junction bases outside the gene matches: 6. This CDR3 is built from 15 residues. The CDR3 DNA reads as TGCAGTGCTAGAGACGCCGGGACAGAACAAGAGACCCAGTACTTC. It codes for CSARDAGTEQETQYF.

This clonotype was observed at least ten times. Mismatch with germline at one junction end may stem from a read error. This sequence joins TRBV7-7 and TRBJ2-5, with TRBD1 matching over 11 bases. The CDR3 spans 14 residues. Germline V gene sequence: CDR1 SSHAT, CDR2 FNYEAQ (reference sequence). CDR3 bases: TGTGCTAGCAGCTCCGGGACAGGGGGGGAGACCCAGTACTTC. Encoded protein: CASSSGTGGETQYF.

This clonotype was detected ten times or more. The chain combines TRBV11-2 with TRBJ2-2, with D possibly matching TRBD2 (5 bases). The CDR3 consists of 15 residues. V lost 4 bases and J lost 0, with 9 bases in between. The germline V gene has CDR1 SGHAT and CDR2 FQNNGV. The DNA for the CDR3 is TGTGCCAGCAGCTCCCTCGGGACGAACACCGGGGAGCTGTTTTTT. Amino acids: CASSSLGTNTGELFF.

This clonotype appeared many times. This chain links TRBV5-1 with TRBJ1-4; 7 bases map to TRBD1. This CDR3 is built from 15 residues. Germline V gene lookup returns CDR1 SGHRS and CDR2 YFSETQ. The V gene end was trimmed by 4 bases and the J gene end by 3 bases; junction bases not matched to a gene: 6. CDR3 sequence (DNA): TGCGCCAGCAGCATCTCGGGACAGTCTAATGAAAAACTGTTTTTT. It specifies CASSISGQSNEKLFF.

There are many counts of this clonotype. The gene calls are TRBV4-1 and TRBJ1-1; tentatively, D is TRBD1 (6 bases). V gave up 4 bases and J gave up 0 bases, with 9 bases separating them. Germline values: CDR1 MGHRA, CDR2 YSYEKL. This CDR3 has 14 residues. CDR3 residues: CASSPGVLNTEAFF. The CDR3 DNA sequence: TGCGCCAGCAGCCCAGGGGTCCTGAACACTGAAGCTTTCTTT.

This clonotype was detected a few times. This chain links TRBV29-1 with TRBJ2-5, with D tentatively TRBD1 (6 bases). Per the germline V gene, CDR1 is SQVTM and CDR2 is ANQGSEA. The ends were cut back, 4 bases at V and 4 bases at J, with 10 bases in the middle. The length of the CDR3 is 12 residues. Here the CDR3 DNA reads TGCAGCGTTGTGAGGGGGACAGAGACCCAGTACTTC. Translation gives CSVVRGTETQYF.

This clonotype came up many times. CDR3 DNA sequence: TGTGCCACCAGTGATACGGACGAGGGCGAGCAGTACGTC. It codes for CATSDTDEGEQYV. This chain uses TRBV24-1 with TRBJ2-7; tentatively, D is TRBD2 (5 bases). V dropped 3 bases and J dropped 6 bases, with 11 bases sitting between them. Germline loops: CDR1 KGHDR, CDR2 SFDVKD. The CDR3 is made up of 13 amino acids.

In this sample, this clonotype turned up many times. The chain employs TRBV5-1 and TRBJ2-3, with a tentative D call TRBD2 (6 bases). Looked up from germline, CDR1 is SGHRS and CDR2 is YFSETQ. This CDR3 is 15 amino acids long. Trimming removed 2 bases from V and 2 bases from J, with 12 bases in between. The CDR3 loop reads CASSLSQRVTDTQYF. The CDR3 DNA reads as TGCGCCAGCAGCTTAAGCCAGCGGGTCACAGATACGCAGTATTTT.

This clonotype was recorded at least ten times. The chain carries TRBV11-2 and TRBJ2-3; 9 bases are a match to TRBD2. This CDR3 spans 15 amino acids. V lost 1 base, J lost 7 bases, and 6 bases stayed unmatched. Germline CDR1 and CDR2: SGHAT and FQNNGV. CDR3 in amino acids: CASSLGAGGPNTQYF. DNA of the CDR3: TGTGCCAGCAGCTTAGGTGCGGGAGGGCCTAATACGCAGTATTTT.

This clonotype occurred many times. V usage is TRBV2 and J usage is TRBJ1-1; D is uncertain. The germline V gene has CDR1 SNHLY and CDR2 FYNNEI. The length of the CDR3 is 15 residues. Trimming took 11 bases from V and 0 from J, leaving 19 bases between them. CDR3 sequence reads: CAATIPETMNTEAFF. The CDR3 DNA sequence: TGTGCCGCTACTATCCCAGAGACTATGAACACTGAAGCTTTCTTT.

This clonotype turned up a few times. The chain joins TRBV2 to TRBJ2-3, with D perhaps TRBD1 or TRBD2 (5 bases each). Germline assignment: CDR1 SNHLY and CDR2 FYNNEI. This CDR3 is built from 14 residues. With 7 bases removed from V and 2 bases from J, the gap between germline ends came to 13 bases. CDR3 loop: CASKTAEITDTQYF. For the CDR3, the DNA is TGTGCCAGCAAGACAGCGGAGATCACAGATACGCAGTATTTT.

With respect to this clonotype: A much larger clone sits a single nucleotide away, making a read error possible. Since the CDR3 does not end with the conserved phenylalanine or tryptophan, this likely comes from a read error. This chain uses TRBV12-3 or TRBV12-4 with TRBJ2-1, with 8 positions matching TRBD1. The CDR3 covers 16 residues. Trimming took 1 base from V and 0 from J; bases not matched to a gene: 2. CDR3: CASSLVTGGSYNEQFL. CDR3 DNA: TGTGCCAGCAGTTTAGTTACAGGGGGCTCCTACAATGAGCAGTTCCTC.

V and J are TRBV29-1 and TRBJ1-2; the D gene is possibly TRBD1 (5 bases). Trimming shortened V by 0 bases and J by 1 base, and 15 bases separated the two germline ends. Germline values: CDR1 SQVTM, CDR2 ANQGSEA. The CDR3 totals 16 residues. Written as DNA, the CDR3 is TGCAGCGTTGAAGATCCGCGGGGCCGTTTTAACTATGGCTACACCTTC. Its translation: CSVEDPRGRFNYGYTF. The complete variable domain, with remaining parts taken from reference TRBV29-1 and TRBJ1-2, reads SAVISQKPSRDICQRGTSLTIQCQVDSQVTMMFWYRQQPGQSLTLIATANQGSEATYESGFVIDKFPISRPNLTFSTLTVSNMSPEDSSIYLCSVEDPRGRFNYGYTFGSGTRLTVV.

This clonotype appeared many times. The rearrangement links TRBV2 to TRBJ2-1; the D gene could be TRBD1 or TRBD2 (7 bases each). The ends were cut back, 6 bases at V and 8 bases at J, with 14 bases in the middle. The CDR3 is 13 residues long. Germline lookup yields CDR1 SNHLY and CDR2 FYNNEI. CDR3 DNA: TGTGCCAGCAGCCGACAGGGAGGGTATGAGCAGTTCTTC. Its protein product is CASSRQGGYEQFF.

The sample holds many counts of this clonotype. CDR3 protein: CSALRAPRGYTF. The CDR3 DNA is TGCAGTGCTCTCCGGGCCCCAAGGGGCTACACCTTC. The chain joins TRBV20-1 to TRBJ1-2; D gene unclear. The germline gives CDR1 DFQATT, CDR2 SNEGSKA (reference sequence). The CDR3 totals 12 residues. Trimming cost V 5 bases and J 8 bases, with 15 bases left between them.

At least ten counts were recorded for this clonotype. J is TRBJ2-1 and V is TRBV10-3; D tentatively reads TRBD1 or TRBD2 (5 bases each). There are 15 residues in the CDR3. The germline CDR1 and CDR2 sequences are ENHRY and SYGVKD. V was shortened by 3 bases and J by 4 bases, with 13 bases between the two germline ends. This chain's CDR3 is CAISDGGPIYNEQFF. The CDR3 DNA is TGTGCCATCAGTGATGGGGGTCCCATTTACAATGAGCAGTTCTTC.

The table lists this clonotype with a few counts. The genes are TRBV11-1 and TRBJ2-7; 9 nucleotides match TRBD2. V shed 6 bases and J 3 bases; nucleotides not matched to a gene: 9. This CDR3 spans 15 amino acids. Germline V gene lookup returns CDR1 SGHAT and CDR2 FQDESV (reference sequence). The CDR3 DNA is TGTGCCAGCAGAAGTTCTAGCGGGATCCTCTACGAGCAGTACTTC. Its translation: CASRSSSGILYEQYF.

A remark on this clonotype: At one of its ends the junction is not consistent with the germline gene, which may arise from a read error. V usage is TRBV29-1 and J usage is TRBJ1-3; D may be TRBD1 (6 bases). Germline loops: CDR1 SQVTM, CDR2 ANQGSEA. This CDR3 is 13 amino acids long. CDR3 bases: TGCAGCGGGAAGGGGGGGTCTGGAAGCACCATATATTTT. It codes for CSGKGGSGSTIYF.

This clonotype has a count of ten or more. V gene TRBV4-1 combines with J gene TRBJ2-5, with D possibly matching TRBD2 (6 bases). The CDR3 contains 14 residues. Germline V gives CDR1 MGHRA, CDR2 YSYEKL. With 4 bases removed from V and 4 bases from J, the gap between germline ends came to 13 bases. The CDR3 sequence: CASSRVKGGETQYF. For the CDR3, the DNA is TGCGCCAGCAGCCGGGTGAAGGGAGGAGAGACCCAGTACTTC.

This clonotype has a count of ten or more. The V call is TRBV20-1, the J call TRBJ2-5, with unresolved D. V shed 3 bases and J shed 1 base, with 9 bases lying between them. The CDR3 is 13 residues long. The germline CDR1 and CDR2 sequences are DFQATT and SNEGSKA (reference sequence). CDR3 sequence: CSASSQLQETQYF. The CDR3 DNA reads TGCAGTGCTAGCTCCCAGCTCCAAGAGACCCAGTACTTC.

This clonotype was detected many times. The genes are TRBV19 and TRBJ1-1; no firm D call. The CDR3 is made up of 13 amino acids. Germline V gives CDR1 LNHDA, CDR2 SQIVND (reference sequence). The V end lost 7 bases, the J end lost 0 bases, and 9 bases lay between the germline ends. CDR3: CASISWMNTEAFF. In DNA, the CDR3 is TGTGCCAGTATCAGTTGGATGAACACTGAAGCTTTCTTT. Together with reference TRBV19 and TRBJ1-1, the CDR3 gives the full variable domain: DGGITQSPKYLFRKEGQNVTLSCEQNLNHDAMYWYRQDPGQGLRLIYYSQIVNDFQKGDIAEGYSVSREKKESFPLTVTSAQKNPTAFYLCASISWMNTEAFFGQGTRLTVV.

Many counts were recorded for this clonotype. Here the CDR3 DNA reads TGTGCCAGCCGGCGGCAGGGCTGGGAGACCCAGTACTTC. Amino acids: CASRRQGWETQYF. This chain links TRBV25-1 with TRBJ2-5; TRBD1 might be the D (5 bases). Trimming stripped 8 bases from V and 5 bases from J, with 15 bases between. This CDR3 is 13 amino acids long. Germline values: CDR1 MGHDK, CDR2 SYGVNS. The full variable domain, in which reference TRBV25-1 and TRBJ2-5 provide the parts outside the CDR3, is EADIYQTPRYLVIGTGKKITLECSQTMGHDKMYWYQQDPGMELHLIHYSYGVNSTEKGDLSSESTVSRIRTEHFPLTLESARPSHTSQYLCASRRQGWETQYFGPGTRLLVL.

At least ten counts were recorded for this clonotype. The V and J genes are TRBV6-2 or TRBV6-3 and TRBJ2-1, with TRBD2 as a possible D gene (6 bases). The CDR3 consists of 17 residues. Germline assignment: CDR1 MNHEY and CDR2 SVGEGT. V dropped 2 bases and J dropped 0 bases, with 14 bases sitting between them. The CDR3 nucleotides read TGTGCCAGCAGTTACCGCGGGGACGTGTACTCCTACAATGAGCAGTTCTTC. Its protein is CASSYRGDVYSYNEQFF.

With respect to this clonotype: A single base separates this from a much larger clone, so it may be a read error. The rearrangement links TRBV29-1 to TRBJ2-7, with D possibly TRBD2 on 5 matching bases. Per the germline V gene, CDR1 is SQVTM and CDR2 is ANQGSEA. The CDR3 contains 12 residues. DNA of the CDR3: TGCGGCGCTATCGGGAACTCCTACGAGCAGTACTTC. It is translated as CGAIGNSYEQYF.

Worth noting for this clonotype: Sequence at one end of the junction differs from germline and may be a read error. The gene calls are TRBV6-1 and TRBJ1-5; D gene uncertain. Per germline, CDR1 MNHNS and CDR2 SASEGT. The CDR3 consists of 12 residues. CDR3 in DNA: TGTGCCAGCGTGGTGGGCAGTCAGCCCCAACATTTT. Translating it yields CASVVGSQPQHF.

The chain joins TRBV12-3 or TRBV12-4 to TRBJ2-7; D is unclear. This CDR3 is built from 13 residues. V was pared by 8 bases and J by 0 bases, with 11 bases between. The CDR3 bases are TGTGCCAGCCTGGACGGAAGCTCCTACGAGCAGTACTTC. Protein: CASLDGSSYEQYF.

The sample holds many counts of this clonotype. The CDR3 loop is CASSLVGAEAFF. Written as DNA, the CDR3 is TGTGCCAGCAGCTTAGTAGGGGCTGAAGCTTTCTTT. The chain has TRBV11-2 and TRBJ1-1; tentatively, D is TRBD1 (5 bases). The germline V gene has CDR1 SGHAT and CDR2 FQNNGV. The V gene lost 1 base and the J gene lost 6 bases, with 6 bases spanning the gap. The CDR3 is 12 amino acids.

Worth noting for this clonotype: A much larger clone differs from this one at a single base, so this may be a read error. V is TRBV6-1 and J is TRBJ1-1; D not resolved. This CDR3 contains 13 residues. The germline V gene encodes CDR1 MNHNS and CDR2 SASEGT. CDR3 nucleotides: TGTGTCAGACTCAGAGGGTTCGGGACTGAAGCTTTCTTT. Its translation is CVRLRGFGTEAFF.

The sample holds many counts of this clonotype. Here the CDR3 DNA reads TGCGCCAGCAGCCCGGGGGACGTGTTTGGCACTGAAGCTTTCTTT. It translates to CASSPGDVFGTEAFF. V usage is TRBV4-1 and J usage is TRBJ1-1; D may be TRBD1 (5 bases). V lost 4 bases to trimming and J lost 4 bases, with 16 bases between them. CDR1 is MGHRA, CDR2 YSYEKL, per germline. This CDR3 is built from 15 residues.

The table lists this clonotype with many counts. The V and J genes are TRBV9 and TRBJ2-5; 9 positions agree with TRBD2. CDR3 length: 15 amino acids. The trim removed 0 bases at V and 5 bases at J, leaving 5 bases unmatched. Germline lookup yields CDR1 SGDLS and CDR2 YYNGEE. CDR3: CASSVGSGSTETQYF. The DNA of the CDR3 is TGTGCCAGCAGCGTAGGTAGCGGGAGTACGGAGACCCAGTACTTC.

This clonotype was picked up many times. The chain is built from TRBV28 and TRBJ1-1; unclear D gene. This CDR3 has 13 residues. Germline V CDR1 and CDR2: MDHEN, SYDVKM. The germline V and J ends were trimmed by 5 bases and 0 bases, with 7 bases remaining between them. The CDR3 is CASSPLVNTEAFF. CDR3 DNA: TGTGCCAGCAGTCCGTTAGTGAACACTGAAGCTTTCTTT.